This T cell receptor beta chain was recovered during a study of identical twins. Via MiXCR, TCRdb re-called the 5' RACE reads, giving one row per CDR3 protein. The sample has approximately 210,000 distinct CDR3 sequences, about a sixth seen once. V was cut by 4 bases and J by 6 bases, with 10 bases left in between. The CDR3 covers 13 residues. CDR1 is SGHDT and CDR2 is YYEEEE in the germline V gene. Study-level results: The authors noted that invariant MAIT and iNKT cells could partly confound zero-insertion analyses.

This clonotype appeared a few times. The antigen is undetermined. The same data also contributed to another study, on T cells expressing NK-cell markers.

The chain recombines TRBV5-6 with TRBJ2-2, with D perhaps being TRBD1 or TRBD2 (6 bases each). This clonotype originated in a woman aged 18-35 years in good health. Sequenced sample: CD8+ T cells sorted from blood. In nucleotides, the CDR3 is TGTGCCAGCAGCACAGGGACTGCCGGGGAGCTGTTTTTT. Amino acid sequence: CASSTGTAGELFF.